Reported below is one TCR beta chain. The source of the sample is a study of T cell changes during pregnancy in multiple sclerosis. The CDR3 runs to 17 residues. Germline CDR1 and CDR2: MDHEN and SYDVKM. Trimming removed 3 bases from V and 0 bases from J, with 15 bases in between. This table comes from immunoSEQ multiplex PCR, and its TCRdb copy is limited to in-frame clones, with some not included. The sample contains 40,000 to 50,000 clones, 85% to 95% of which appear only once. The sequencing here drew on CD8+ T cells from peripheral blood mononuclear cells, taken after pregnancy. The V call is TRBV28, the J call TRBJ1-3, with D perhaps TRBD1 (5 bases). This TCR was recovered from a female donor with multiple sclerosis, enrolled in a pregnancy study. The CDR3: CASSLAGTTISGNTIYF. DNA for the CDR3: TGTGCCAGCAGTTTGGCCGGGACTACTATCTCTGGAAACACCATATATTTT.